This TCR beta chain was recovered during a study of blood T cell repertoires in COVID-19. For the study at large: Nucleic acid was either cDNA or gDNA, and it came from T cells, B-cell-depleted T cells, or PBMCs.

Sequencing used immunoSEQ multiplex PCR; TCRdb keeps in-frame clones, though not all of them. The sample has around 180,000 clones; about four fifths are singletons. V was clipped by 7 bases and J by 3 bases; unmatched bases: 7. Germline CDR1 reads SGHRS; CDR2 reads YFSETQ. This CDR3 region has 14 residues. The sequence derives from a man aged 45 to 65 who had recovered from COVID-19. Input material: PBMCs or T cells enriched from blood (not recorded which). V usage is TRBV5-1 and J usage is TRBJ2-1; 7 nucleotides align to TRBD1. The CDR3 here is CASRRDSLYNEQFF. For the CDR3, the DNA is TGCGCCAGCCGCCGGGACAGCCTCTACAATGAGCAGTTCTTC.